The 27 T cell receptor beta chains reported below all come from one sample, sequenced in a study of regulatory T cells in long-lasting Graves disease. Through Arm-PCR of CDR3 regions and iRepertoire HTBI primers, TCR beta libraries were built. TCRdb redid the calling of the multiplex PCR reads with MiXCR, one entry per CDR3 protein. The table lists about 450,000 distinct CDR3 sequences, approximately 14% of them singletons, with under 20% in the top ten. Described time point: newly diagnosed GD, antithyroid drugs for less than 3 months. From RNA extracted from PBMCs, the TCR library was made. This sample also appeared in a second study, on T cells in Graves' hyperthyroidism and ophthalmopathy.

The source material was peripheral blood mononuclear cells (PBMCs), sampled at new diagnosis, from a patient treated with antithyroid drugs. These TCRs come from a woman between 50 and 59 years old with Graves disease.

This clonotype has ten or more counts. This chain uses TRBV5-5 with TRBJ2-5; no clear D gene. V was clipped by 1 base and J by 5 bases, with 15 bases between them. The CDR3 has 15 residues. Germline CDR1 reads SGHKS; CDR2 reads YYEKEE (reference sequence). The CDR3 coding sequence is TGTGCCAGCAGCTTGCTGCCCGGTTTTCGGGAGACCCAGTACTTC. Translation gives CASSLLPGFRETQYF.

This clonotype was seen only a few times. This sequence may be a read error, since a much larger clone differs from it by one base. This chain links TRBV28 with TRBJ1-2; D remains unclear. CDR1 and CDR2 from the germline V gene are MDHEN and SYDVKM. The CDR3 is made up of 15 amino acids. CDR3 region: CASSSRPRSNYGCTF. DNA of the CDR3: TGTGCCAGCAGTTCCAGGCCCCGATCTAACTATGGCTGCACCTTC.

The table lists this clonotype with a few counts. The V gene is TRBV30, the J gene TRBJ2-1, with 8 positions matching TRBD2. V trimming: 1 base; J trimming: 4 bases; junction bases outside the gene matches: 6. Per the germline V gene, CDR1 is GTSNPN and CDR2 is SVGIG (reference sequence). The CDR3 has 15 residues. The CDR3 DNA reads TGTGCCTGGAGTGCCGGGACTAGTGAGTACAATGAGCAGTTCTTC. This sequence encodes CAWSAGTSEYNEQFF. Full variable domain (remainder filled in from reference TRBV30 and TRBJ2-1): SQTIHQWPATLVQPVGSPLSLECTVEGTSNPNLYWYRQAAGRGLQLLFYSVGIGQISSEVPQNLSASRPQDRQFILSSKKLLLSDSGFYLCAWSAGTSEYNEQFFGPGTRLTVL.

This clonotype was detected many times. The chain uses TRBV13 and TRBJ1-5, with D maybe TRBD1 (5 bases). Germline CDR1 PRHDT, CDR2 FYEKMQ (reference sequence). This CDR3 has 14 residues. Trimming stripped 5 bases from V and 6 bases from J, with 14 bases between. The CDR3, as DNA: TGTGCCAGCAGCGGGGGAGGTGAGGGTCAGCCCCAGCATTTT. It codes for CASSGGGEGQPQHF.

The chain combines TRBV4-2 with TRBJ2-3; D is perhaps TRBD2 (5 bases). Trimming cost V 5 bases and J 2 bases, with 11 bases left between them. Germline V CDR1 and CDR2: LGHNA, YNFKEQ. This CDR3 spans 14 amino acids. CDR3 DNA sequence: TGTGCCAGCAGCTCAGGACTGTTCACAGATACGCAGTATTTT. Amino acids: CASSSGLFTDTQYF.

This clonotype was seen many times. The V call is TRBV11-2, the J call TRBJ2-5, with TRBD2 matching 11 bases. The CDR3 is 18 amino acids. With 0 bases clipped from V and 1 base from J, the junction kept 7 bases outside the gene matches. Germline CDR1 and CDR2: SGHAT and FQNNGV. The CDR3 sequence: CASSLDQASGRIQETQYF. DNA of the CDR3: TGTGCCAGCAGCTTAGATCAGGCTAGCGGGAGGATCCAAGAGACCCAGTACTTC.

The V gene is TRBV5-1, the J gene TRBJ2-1; tentative D call: TRBD2 (7 bases). Germline-derived CDR1 and CDR2 are SGHRS and YFSETQ. V was shortened by 4 bases and J by 3 bases, with 17 bases between the two germline ends. The CDR3 is 16 residues long. CDR3 sequence: CASSRRGEGGYNEQFF. CDR3 DNA: TGCGCCAGCAGCAGGAGGGGGGAGGGAGGCTACAATGAGCAGTTCTTC. Filled out from reference TRBV5-1 and TRBJ2-1, the complete variable domain reads KAGVTQTPRYLIKTRGQQVTLSCSPISGHRSVSWYQQTPGQGLQFLFEYFSETQRNKGNFPGRFSGRQFSNSRSEMNVSTLELGDSALYLCASSRRGEGGYNEQFFGPGTRLTVL.

This clonotype was counted at least ten times. This sequence joins TRBV2 and TRBJ2-7; D might be TRBD2 (5 bases). The CDR3 is 13 residues long. The V and J ends lost 7 bases and 3 bases respectively, with 13 bases between them. Germline CDR1 is SNHLY and CDR2 is FYNNEI. In DNA, the CDR3 is TGTGCCAGCACGGGGATCAACTTCTACGAGCAGTACTTC. Translated: CASTGINFYEQYF. Drawing the rest from reference TRBV2 and TRBJ2-7, the complete variable domain is EPEVTQTPSHQVTQMGQEVILRCVPISNHLYFYWYRQILGQKVEFLVSFYNNEISEKSEIFDDQFSVERPDGSNFTLKIRSTKLEDSAMYFCASTGINFYEQYFGPGTRLTVT.

This clonotype was detected many times. The chain uses TRBV18 and TRBJ1-2; 7 nucleotides agree with TRBD1. CDR3 length: 15 residues. V lost 5 bases and J lost 4; bases outside the gene matches: 10. Looked up from germline, CDR1 is KGHSH and CDR2 is LQKENI. CDR3 amino acids: CASSSGTESSYGYTF. DNA for the CDR3: TGTGCCAGCTCATCCGGGACAGAGAGTTCCTATGGCTACACCTTC.

This clonotype was detected many times. This chain joins TRBV5-6 and TRBJ2-7; possibly TRBD1 for D (5 bases). V shed 5 bases and J shed 1 base, with 10 bases lying between them. This CDR3 spans 13 amino acids. Germline V gives CDR1 SGHDT, CDR2 YYEEEE. The CDR3 DNA reads as TGTGCCAGCAGGCTGACAGAATCCTACGAGCAGTACTTC. It yields the protein CASRLTESYEQYF.

With respect to this clonotype: This may arise from a read error, as a much more abundant clone is one base away. This rearrangement joins TRBV20-1 to TRBJ1-1, with D uncertain. The CDR3 spans 16 residues. Germline V CDR1 and CDR2: DFQATT, SNEGSKA (reference sequence). CDR3 region: CGARDSWVGGNTEAFF. Here the CDR3 DNA reads TGCGGTGCTAGAGATTCGTGGGTTGGCGGCAACACTGAAGCTTTCTTT.

This clonotype was found many times. V is TRBV6-2 or TRBV6-3 and J is TRBJ2-3; D possibly corresponds to TRBD2 (5 bases). Per the germline V gene, CDR1 is MNHEY and CDR2 is SVGEGT. Trimming left V 0 bases short and J 0 bases short, with 7 bases between. This CDR3 is 15 amino acids long. The CDR3 DNA reads as TGTGCCAGCAGTTACTCGAGGACTAGCACAGATACGCAGTATTTT. Encoded protein: CASSYSRTSTDTQYF.

About this clonotype: A read error may account for a junction end that differs from germline. The chain couples TRBV5-1 to TRBJ2-5, with D perhaps matching TRBD1 (5 bases). Germline V gene sequence: CDR1 SGHRS, CDR2 YFSETQ. The CDR3 has 14 residues. CDR3 in DNA: TGTGCCAGCAGCATAGACAGTATGGAAGAGACCCAGTACTTC. Translating gives CASSIDSMEETQYF.

J is TRBJ1-1 and V is TRBV4-2; D possibly corresponds to TRBD1 (5 bases). V was cut by 0 bases and J by 4 bases, with 15 bases left in between. From germline, CDR1 is LGHNA and CDR2 YNFKEQ. The CDR3 sequence is 16 residues long. In nucleotides, the CDR3 is TGTGCCAGCAGCCAAGATCGAGGGGCAACGAGCACTGAAGCTTTCTTT. Translating it yields CASSQDRGATSTEAFF.

Note on this clonotype: A much larger clone sits a single nucleotide away, making a read error possible. The chain joins TRBV7-2 to TRBJ2-3; 7 bases agree with TRBD2. With V trimmed by 5 bases and J by 0 bases, 5 bases remained unmatched. Looked up from germline, CDR1 is SGHTA and CDR2 is FQGNSA. CDR3 size: 15 residues. CDR3 bases: TGTGCCAGCAGCCGGATTAGCGGGAGCACAGATACGCAGTATTTT. Protein: CASSRISGSTDTQYF.

This sequence joins TRBV27 and TRBJ1-6; a possible D gene is TRBD1 (5 bases). V shed 1 base and J shed 9 bases, with 10 bases lying between them. The CDR3 covers 14 residues. Germline CDR1 is MNHEY and CDR2 is SMNVEV (reference sequence). As DNA, the CDR3 is TGTGCCAGCAGTTTATGGGGGATGGGTTCACCCCTCCACTTT. This gives the protein CASSLWGMGSPLHF.

This clonotype was counted between two and nine times. The V call is TRBV20-1, the J call TRBJ2-7; TRBD2 aligns across 11 bases. The CDR3 length is 15 residues. V was clipped by 3 bases and J by 2 bases; unmatched bases: 6. Looked up from germline, CDR1 is DFQATT and CDR2 is SNEGSKA (reference sequence). The CDR3: CSARHTSGSPYEQYF. For the CDR3, the DNA is TGCAGTGCTAGGCATACTAGCGGGAGCCCCTACGAGCAGTACTTC.

This clonotype turned up a few times. The chain carries TRBV11-2 and TRBJ2-7; 7 nucleotides line up with TRBD2. This CDR3 spans 15 amino acids. From germline, CDR1 is SGHAT and CDR2 FQNNGV. Losses at the gene ends were 3 bases for V and 3 bases for J; bases not matched to a gene: 8. The CDR3 region has the DNA TGTGCCAGCAGCTTTGGGGGAGGGATGGGCTACGAGCAGTACTTC. Translation gives CASSFGGGMGYEQYF.

This clonotype was picked up a small number of times. CDR3 DNA: TGTGCCAGCAGTTTATCGGGTGTTCTCAATGAGCAGTTCTTC. Amino acid sequence: CASSLSGVLNEQFF. The chain employs TRBV12-3 or TRBV12-4 and TRBJ2-1; D not certain. Trimming shortened V by 2 bases and J by 6 bases, and 11 bases separated the two germline ends. The CDR3 covers 14 residues.

This clonotype appeared many times. V usage is TRBV10-3 and J usage is TRBJ2-7; D is uncertain. V lost 6 bases and J 2 bases, leaving 11 bases between the germline ends. The length of the CDR3 is 13 residues. Per the germline V gene, CDR1 is ENHRY and CDR2 is SYGVKD. Here the CDR3 reads CAIRLPPTYEQYF. Written as DNA, the CDR3 is TGTGCCATCAGACTCCCGCCGACCTACGAGCAGTACTTC.

This clonotype was counted between two and nine times. This chain joins TRBV6-2 or TRBV6-3 and TRBJ2-7, with a weak D call TRBD1 (6 bases). Germline CDR1 reads MNHEY; CDR2 reads SVGEGT. The V end was cut by 5 bases, the J end by 2 bases, with 13 bases between. The CDR3 extends over 14 amino acids. The CDR3 loop reads CASSPGQITYEQYF. The CDR3 DNA follows: TGTGCCAGCAGTCCCGGACAGATAACCTACGAGCAGTACTTC.

This clonotype showed up many times. V usage is TRBV11-2 and J usage is TRBJ2-5, with D tentatively TRBD1 or TRBD2 (5 bases each). CDR1 is SGHAT and CDR2 is FQNNGV in the germline V gene. The V end was cut by 5 bases, the J end by 3 bases, with 13 bases between. This CDR3 spans 14 amino acids. CDR3 DNA: TGTGCCAGCAGCCTTGGGACGACAGAAGAGACCCAGTACTTC. As protein: CASSLGTTEETQYF. Based on the CDR3 plus reference TRBV11-2 and TRBJ2-5, the full variable domain is EAGVAQSPRYKIIEKRQSVAFWCNPISGHATLYWYQQILGQGPKLLIQFQNNGVVDDSQLPKDRFSAERLKGVDSTLKIQPAKLEDSAVYLCASSLGTTEETQYFGPGTRLLVL.

The CDR3 DNA reads TGTGCCAGCAGTCCGACGGATTATGGCTACACCTTC. Encoded protein: CASSPTDYGYTF. The chain recombines TRBV7-9 with TRBJ1-2; D gene ambiguous. The length of the CDR3 is 12 residues. CDR1 is SEHNR and CDR2 is FQNEAQ in the germline V gene (reference sequence). Trimming pared 6 bases from V and 5 bases from J, leaving 10 bases between.

This chain uses TRBV3-1 with TRBJ1-5; 7 nucleotides match TRBD1. Germline CDR1 is LGHDT and CDR2 is YNNKEL (reference sequence). The ends lost 4 bases at V and 5 bases at J; junction bases unmatched: 5. The CDR3 is made up of 14 amino acids. CDR3 region: CASSPGDSDQPQHF. In DNA form, the CDR3 reads TGTGCCAGCAGCCCAGGGGACAGTGATCAGCCCCAGCATTTT.

This clonotype showed up just once. The genes are TRBV4-1 and TRBJ2-2; 9 positions match TRBD2. CDR3 length: 18 residues. Per germline, CDR1 MGHRA and CDR2 YSYEKL. V was pared by 2 bases and J by 2 bases, with 9 bases of the junction left unmatched. CDR3 sequence: CASSQLELAGINTGELFF. CDR3 bases: TGCGCCAGCAGCCAATTGGAGCTAGCGGGGATTAACACCGGGGAGCTGTTTTTT.

The chain has TRBV2 and TRBJ1-2; D is possibly TRBD1 (5 bases). The V end was cut by 7 bases, the J end by 6 bases, with 15 bases between. Germline-derived CDR1 and CDR2 are SNHLY and FYNNEI. The CDR3 contains 13 residues. The CDR3 loop reads CASTLDRRNGYTF. CDR3 nucleotides: TGTGCCAGCACCCTAGACAGACGTAATGGCTACACCTTC.

This clonotype was counted many times. The CDR3 DNA reads TGTGCCAGCAGCTCCGGCCTTTTAGATACGCAGTATTTT. Its protein product is CASSSGLLDTQYF. This chain uses TRBV7-2 with TRBJ2-3; the D is unclear. V was trimmed by 4 bases and J by 5 bases, leaving 10 bases between them. The CDR3 is made up of 13 amino acids. Germline-derived CDR1 and CDR2 are SGHTA and FQGNSA.